A single sample gave rise to the 29 T cell receptor beta chains below, sequenced in a study of PD-1 blockade in classical Hodgkin lymphoma. All patients experienced relapse after autologous stem cell transplantation, and brentuximab vedotin exposure was variable. Libraries were prepared by immunoSEQ multiplex PCR; TCRdb keeps only in-frame clonotypes and omits some of them. The sample has 66,000 or so clones, roughly two thirds seen once. Sequencing used peripheral blood mononuclear cells (PBMCs), obtained before the second cycle of nivolumab. The receptor source for this set is a human donor with classical Hodgkin lymphoma.

The V and J genes are TRBV11-3 and TRBJ2-1; TRBD2 matches 14 bases. The V gene's germline CDR1 is SGHNT and CDR2 YENEEA. Trimming removed 7 bases from V and 0 bases from J; junction bases left unmatched: 8. This CDR3 spans 18 amino acids. CDR3 in DNA: TGTGCCAGCAACCCCGGACTAGCGGGGGGTTCCTCCTACAATGAGCAGTTCTTC. Translating gives CASNPGLAGGSSYNEQFF.

The V and J genes are TRBV10-1 and TRBJ2-3, with D unresolved. The CDR3 consists of 12 residues. Trimming pared 2 bases from V and 3 bases from J, leaving 3 bases between. Germline V lookup: CDR1 WNHNN, CDR2 SYGVQD (reference sequence). Written as DNA, the CDR3 is TGCGCCAGCAGTGAGACAACAGATACGCAGTATTTT. Translated, it gives CASSETTDTQYF.

The chain combines TRBV11-2 with TRBJ1-3, with D unclear. The CDR3 runs to 14 residues. Trimming took off 2 bases at V and 5 bases at J, with 10 bases between the two ends. The V gene's germline CDR1 is SGHAT and CDR2 FQNNGV. The CDR3 loop reads CASSLPGRRNTIYF. Written as DNA, the CDR3 is TGTGCCAGCAGCTTACCGGGAAGGAGAAACACCATATATTTT.

This clone was recorded at least ten times. This chain connects TRBV5-1 to TRBJ2-2, with D hard to call. In germline, CDR1 is SGHRS, CDR2 YFSETQ. Trimming cost V 5 bases and J 5 bases, with 13 bases left between them. The CDR3 runs to 14 residues. The CDR3 sequence: CASRAQPETGELFF. In DNA form, the CDR3 reads TGCGCCAGCAGGGCCCAGCCAGAAACCGGGGAGCTGTTTTTT. The full variable domain, with the rest looked up from reference TRBV5-1 and TRBJ2-2, is KAGVTQTPRYLIKTRGQQVTLSCSPISGHRSVSWYQQTPGQGLQFLFEYFSETQRNKGNFPGRFSGRQFSNSRSEMNVSTLELGDSALYLCASRAQPETGELFFGEGSRLTVL.

This clone has just one count. The chain recombines TRBV4-1 with TRBJ2-3; 7 bases agree with TRBD2. The germline CDR1 and CDR2 sequences are MGHRA and YSYEKL. The CDR3 runs 15 residues. With 1 base clipped from V and 4 bases from J, the junction kept 5 bases outside the gene matches. The CDR3 here is CASSQALAAADTQYF. CDR3 nucleotides: TGCGCCAGCAGCCAAGCGCTAGCGGCGGCAGATACGCAGTATTTT.

The chain employs TRBV14 and TRBJ2-3; 9 bases line up with TRBD1. V lost 3 bases, J lost 6 bases, and 25 bases stayed unmatched. CDR3 length: 21 amino acids. The germline gives CDR1 SGHDN, CDR2 FVKESK. The CDR3 region has the DNA TGTGCCAGCAGCCACCGCCTCTCGGACAGGGGTTTATCCACACACCATGATACGCAGTATTTT. This codes for CASSHRLSDRGLSTHHDTQYF.

The J gene is TRBJ1-3, the V gene TRBV29-1; D remains unclear. Germline CDR1 reads SQVTM; CDR2 reads ANQGSEA. V was pared by 3 bases and J by 2 bases, with 5 bases between. There are 12 residues in the CDR3. This CDR3 reads CSVDSPGNTIYF. The DNA for the CDR3 is TGCAGCGTTGATTCCCCTGGAAACACCATATATTTT. Using reference TRBV29-1 and TRBJ1-3 for the parts outside the CDR3, the full variable domain is SAVISQKPSRDICQRGTSLTIQCQVDSQVTMMFWYRQQPGQSLTLIATANQGSEATYESGFVIDKFPISRPNLTFSTLTVSNMSPEDSSIYLCSVDSPGNTIYFGEGSWLTVV.

In its sample, this clone was seen a few times. The gene calls are TRBV19 and TRBJ1-5; D may be TRBD1 (6 bases). The germline gives CDR1 LNHDA, CDR2 SQIVND (reference sequence). The CDR3 runs to 15 residues. Trimming cost V 1 base and J 5 bases, with 12 bases left between them. CDR3 in DNA: TGTGCCAGTAGTATAGGGGGGGCGAGGTATCAGCCCCAGCATTTT. This sequence encodes CASSIGGARYQPQHF.

This CDR3 reads CASSLGGITEAFF. The CDR3 coding sequence is TGTGCCAGCAGCTTGGGGGGTATCACTGAAGCTTTCTTT. V gene TRBV5-8 combines with J gene TRBJ1-1; D is unresolved. The germline V gene encodes CDR1 SGHTS and CDR2 YDEGEE. The CDR3 runs to 13 residues. V lost 0 bases, J lost 4 bases, and 7 bases lay in between.

This chain uses TRBV9 with TRBJ1-3; the D is unclear. Trimming took 0 bases from V and 4 from J, leaving 2 bases between them. The CDR3 loop spans 12 amino acids. Germline values: CDR1 SGDLS, CDR2 YYNGEE. The CDR3 loop is CASSVGGNTIYF. The DNA for the CDR3 is TGTGCCAGCAGCGTAGGGGGAAACACCATATATTTT. Together with reference TRBV9 and TRBJ1-3, the CDR3 gives the full variable domain: DSGVTQTPKHLITATGQRVTLRCSPRSGDLSVYWYQQSLDQGLQFLIQYYNGEERAKGNILERFSAQQFPDLHSELNLSSLELGDSALYFCASSVGGNTIYFGEGSWLTVV.

This clone was observed a few times. The V and J genes are TRBV7-3 and TRBJ2-1; D is undetermined. This CDR3 contains 13 residues. With 2 bases removed from V and 8 bases from J, the gap between germline ends came to 10 bases. Looked up from germline, CDR1 is SGHTA and CDR2 is FQGTGA. CDR3 region: CASSLGTNDEQFF. The DNA of the CDR3 is TGTGCCAGCAGCTTAGGTACCAACGATGAGCAGTTCTTC.

The rearrangement uses TRBV7-2 and TRBJ2-2; possibly TRBD2 for D (5 bases). V lost 4 bases and J lost 5, with 5 bases in between. Germline CDR1 SGHTA, CDR2 FQGNSA. There are 12 residues in the CDR3. CDR3 protein: CASSWTTGELFF. CDR3 DNA: TGTGCCAGCAGCTGGACTACCGGGGAGCTGTTTTTT.

The rearrangement joins TRBV30 to TRBJ2-2, with D perhaps TRBD1 (6 bases). Per germline, CDR1 GTSNPN and CDR2 SVGIG (reference sequence). The V and J ends lost 5 bases and 4 bases respectively, with 17 bases between them. The CDR3 extends over 15 amino acids. CDR3 in amino acids: CAWWGLAETTGELFF. DNA of the CDR3: TGTGCCTGGTGGGGGCTAGCAGAAACCACCGGGGAGCTGTTTTTT.

This chain joins TRBV4-1 and TRBJ1-2; unclear D gene. CDR1 is MGHRA and CDR2 is YSYEKL in the germline V gene. Trimming took 2 bases from V and 5 from J, leaving 9 bases between them. This CDR3 comprises 13 residues. The CDR3 nucleotides read TGCGCCAGCAGCCAACCAGGTAGTTATGGCTACACCTTC. Amino acid sequence: CASSQPGSYGYTF.

This chain uses TRBV7-3 with TRBJ2-3; TRBD2 matches 7 bases. The germline V gene has CDR1 SGHTA and CDR2 FQGTGA. This CDR3 is 14 amino acids long. V gave up 4 bases and J gave up 6 bases; unmatched junction bases: 7. The CDR3, as DNA: TGTGCCAGCAGCTGGACTAGTGGGGCCGATACGCAGTATTTT. This translates into CASSWTSGADTQYF.

The chain employs TRBV19 and TRBJ2-4; D possibly matches TRBD1 or TRBD2 (5 bases each). Trimming removed 3 bases from V and 6 bases from J, with 12 bases in between. Looked up from germline, CDR1 is LNHDA and CDR2 is SQIVND (reference sequence). The CDR3 extends over 14 amino acids. This chain's CDR3 is CASSIGAGINIQYF. As DNA, the CDR3 is TGTGCCAGTAGTATCGGGGCAGGTATAAACATTCAGTACTTC.

The chain employs TRBV7-9 and TRBJ2-5, with no clear D. V was shortened by 4 bases and J by 2 bases, with 14 bases between the two germline ends. The CDR3 spans 15 residues. The V gene's germline CDR1 is SEHNR and CDR2 FQNEAQ (reference sequence). Here the CDR3 DNA reads TGTGCCAGCAGCTCCTCCCCCGACATACAAGAGACCCAGTACTTC. Translated: CASSSSPDIQETQYF.

This CDR3 reads CASSSFDRNYNEQFF. CDR3 DNA: TGTGCCAGCAGCTCCTTTGACAGGAATTACAATGAGCAGTTCTTC. The rearrangement joins TRBV7-8 to TRBJ2-1; a possible D gene is TRBD1 (6 bases). With 4 bases removed from V and 4 bases from J, the gap between germline ends came to 14 bases. Germline assignment: CDR1 SGHVS and CDR2 FQNEAQ. CDR3 length: 15 residues.

The chain links TRBV7-9 to TRBJ2-7; 7 positions agree with TRBD1. In germline, CDR1 is SEHNR, CDR2 FQNEAQ (reference sequence). There are 18 residues in the CDR3. The trim removed 2 bases at V and 0 bases at J, leaving 13 bases unmatched. The CDR3 loop is CASSLLYEGGLDSYEQYF. In DNA, the CDR3 is TGTGCCAGCAGCTTACTTTATGAAGGGGGCCTTGACTCCTACGAGCAGTACTTC.

The chain is built from TRBV27 and TRBJ1-2, with 8 positions matching TRBD1. The ends lost 4 bases at V and 8 bases at J; junction bases unmatched: 9. This CDR3 region has 14 residues. Germline CDR1 reads MNHEY; CDR2 reads SMNVEV (reference sequence). CDR3 in amino acids: CASSSPDRVGGYTF. The CDR3, as DNA: TGTGCCAGCAGTTCCCCGGACAGGGTCGGGGGCTACACCTTC.

The chain carries TRBV7-3 and TRBJ2-3; 10 nucleotides agree with TRBD2. CDR3 size: 16 residues. Germline assignment: CDR1 SGHTA and CDR2 FQGTGA. V lost 1 base and J lost 3; bases outside the gene matches: 4. The CDR3 region has the DNA TGTGCCAGCAGCTTAATTGGTAGCGGGGGGACAGATACGCAGTATTTT. Translation: CASSLIGSGGTDTQYF.

This clone was counted a few times. At the DNA level, this CDR3 is encoded by other sequences in the same sample as well. The chain links TRBV11-2 to TRBJ1-2; no clear D gene. The CDR3 spans 15 residues. V lost 5 bases and J 0 bases, leaving 13 bases between the germline ends. Germline lookup yields CDR1 SGHAT and CDR2 FQNNGV. CDR3 loop: CASSLAGESNYGYTF. The CDR3 coding sequence is TGTGCCAGCAGCCTGGCCGGGGAGTCTAACTATGGCTACACCTTC.

The gene calls are TRBV5-8 and TRBJ2-2; D ambiguous. Trimming removed 3 bases at V and 5 bases at J, with 11 bases between. Germline V CDR1 and CDR2: SGHTS, YDEGEE. The CDR3 length is 14 residues. CDR3 in amino acids: CASSSSTRTGELFF. As DNA, the CDR3 is TGTGCCAGCAGCTCCTCTACCAGGACCGGGGAGCTGTTTTTT.

The chain carries TRBV11-2 and TRBJ2-1; 7 bases map to TRBD2. This CDR3 is 12 amino acids long. Germline V gives CDR1 SGHAT, CDR2 FQNNGV. V shed 5 bases, J shed 15 bases, and the junction held 10 bases outside the gene matches. The CDR3 DNA reads as TGTGCCAGCAGCCCATCGGGGGGTTTAACGTTCTTC. This translates into CASSPSGGLTFF.

This rearrangement joins TRBV7-2 to TRBJ2-3; D is perhaps TRBD1 or TRBD2 (5 bases each). Germline V gene data show CDR1 as SGHTA and CDR2 as FQGNSA. V lost 5 bases and J lost 1, with 13 bases in between. The CDR3 totals 15 residues. The CDR3, as DNA: TGTGCCAGCAGCCTTAGGGGACCGGGCACAGATACGCAGTATTTT. This codes for CASSLRGPGTDTQYF.

The rearrangement uses TRBV4-1 and TRBJ1-5, with D unresolved. The CDR3 loop spans 15 amino acids. Germline-derived CDR1 and CDR2 are MGHRA and YSYEKL. The ends were cut back, 0 bases at V and 7 bases at J, with 13 bases in the middle. CDR3 protein: CASSQDLGNWQPQHF. The CDR3 coding sequence is TGCGCCAGCAGCCAAGATCTGGGGAACTGGCAGCCCCAGCATTTT.

The chain has TRBV9 and TRBJ2-5, with 13 bases aligning to TRBD2. CDR3 length: 18 amino acids. Germline CDR1 reads SGDLS; CDR2 reads YYNGEE. V trimming: 4 bases; J trimming: 4 bases; junction bases outside the gene matches: 13. CDR3 loop: CASSPSPGTSGVGETQYF. As DNA, the CDR3 is TGTGCCAGCAGCCCCAGTCCCGGGACTAGCGGGGTCGGAGAGACCCAGTACTTC.

The chain joins TRBV5-1 to TRBJ2-5, with 9 bases aligning to TRBD1. The germline gives CDR1 SGHRS, CDR2 YFSETQ. The trim removed 1 base at V and 5 bases at J, leaving 6 bases unmatched. There are 15 residues in the CDR3. CDR3 in DNA: TGCGCCAGCAGCTTGACAGGGGGCGCCGAGGAGACCCAGTACTTC. Translating it yields CASSLTGGAEETQYF.

The chain combines TRBV14 with TRBJ2-4, with a weak D call TRBD2 (6 bases). The V gene lost 5 bases and the J gene lost 0 bases, with 17 bases spanning the gap. Germline CDR1 is SGHDN and CDR2 is FVKESK. This CDR3 has 17 amino acids. CDR3 nucleotide sequence: TGTGCCAGCAGCGGAGGGACGGGAATCATAGCCAAAAACATTCAGTACTTC. Translating it yields CASSGGTGIIAKNIQYF.